A single sample is the source of the 8 T cell receptor beta chains below, sequenced in a study of CD8 T cells in Susac syndrome. The authors reverse transcribed about 0.5 to 1 ug RNA with random hexamers. Each CDR3 protein gets one entry after TCRdb re-called the immunoSEQ multiplex PCR reads with MiXCR. In the table there are tens of thousands of distinct CDR3 sequences, approximately 94% of which are singletons. What was sequenced was CD8+ T cells from PBMCs. Receptors originate from a human donor in good health.

CDR3 amino acids: CASSLIPGSYEQYF. CDR3 DNA: TGTGCCAGCAGCCTCATCCCGGGGTCCTACGAGCAGTACTTC. The chain employs TRBV7-2 and TRBJ2-7; D may be TRBD2 (5 bases). The CDR3 length is 14 residues. The germline CDR1 and CDR2 sequences are SGHTA and FQGNSA. The germline V and J ends were trimmed by 5 bases and 1 base, with 12 bases remaining between them.

V and J are TRBV7-9 and TRBJ1-2; a weak D match, TRBD1 (6 bases). Germline-derived CDR1 and CDR2 are SEHNR and FQNEAQ (reference sequence). Trimming took 5 bases from V and 3 from J, leaving 10 bases between them. The CDR3 is 13 amino acids. CDR3 sequence reads: CASSARTDYGYTF. The CDR3 nucleotides are TGTGCCAGCAGCGCGAGGACAGACTATGGCTACACCTTC.

The rearrangement links TRBV15 to TRBJ2-2; tentative D call: TRBD1 (6 bases). CDR1 LNHNV and CDR2 YYDKDF come from the germline V gene (reference sequence). V lost 3 bases and J lost 5, with 10 bases in between. The CDR3 consists of 14 residues. The CDR3 DNA follows: TGTGCCACCAGCAGCACGGGACATACCGGGGAGCTGTTTTTT. Translating it yields CATSSTGHTGELFF.

The chain is built from TRBV3-1 and TRBJ1-2; D uncertain. The V and J ends lost 1 base and 2 bases respectively, with 20 bases between them. Per the germline V gene, CDR1 is LGHDT and CDR2 is YNNKEL (reference sequence). CDR3 length equals 18 residues. The CDR3 reads CASSQGIPWAIRNYGYTF. CDR3 nucleotides: TGTGCCAGCAGCCAAGGAATTCCCTGGGCCATCCGGAACTATGGCTACACCTTC. The whole variable domain, remainder taken from reference TRBV3-1 and TRBJ1-2, is DTAVSQTPKYLVTQMGNDKSIKCEQNLGHDTMYWYKQDSKKFLKIMFSYNNKELIINETVPNRFSPKSPDKAHLNLHINSLELGDSAVYFCASSQGIPWAIRNYGYTFGSGTRLTVV.

The chain couples TRBV9 to TRBJ2-1; weak D call: TRBD1 (5 bases). This CDR3 is 15 amino acids long. Germline V gene sequence: CDR1 SGDLS, CDR2 YYNGEE. V lost 0 bases to trimming and J lost 6 bases, with 13 bases between them. CDR3 nucleotide sequence: TGTGCCAGCAGCGTAGAGTGGCAGGGTCGCAATGAGCAGTTCTTC. It translates to CASSVEWQGRNEQFF.

This chain links TRBV5-6 with TRBJ2-5, with D perhaps TRBD1 (5 bases). With 1 base removed from V and 2 bases from J, the gap between germline ends came to 12 bases. Germline V CDR1 and CDR2: SGHDT, YYEEEE. This CDR3 is 15 amino acids long. CDR3 in DNA: TGTGCCAGCAGCTTGCGAAGGGGATGGCAAGAGACCCAGTACTTC. Translating it yields CASSLRRGWQETQYF. Looking up the rest from reference TRBV5-6 and TRBJ2-5 gives the full variable domain: DAGVTQSPTHLIKTRGQQVTLRCSPKSGHDTVSWYQQALGQGPQFIFQYYEEEERQRGNFPDRFSGHQFPNYSSELNVNALLLGDSALYLCASSLRRGWQETQYFGPGTRLLVL.

This clonotype was seen once. This chain uses TRBV24-1 with TRBJ2-3; 9 nucleotides match TRBD2. V shed 0 bases, J shed 4 bases, and the junction held 10 bases outside the gene matches. CDR1 is KGHDR, CDR2 SFDVKD, per germline. The CDR3 consists of 18 residues. CDR3 residues: CATSDLPREGLGSDTQYF. The CDR3 nucleotides read TGTGCCACCAGTGATTTGCCGCGGGAGGGCCTGGGTTCAGATACGCAGTATTTT.

This rearrangement joins TRBV7-9 to TRBJ1-2, with D perhaps matching TRBD1 (6 bases). Germline loops: CDR1 SEHNR, CDR2 FQNEAQ (reference sequence). The CDR3 has 15 amino acids. Trimming pared 2 bases from V and 4 bases from J, leaving 14 bases between. The CDR3 nucleotides are TGTGCCAGCAGCTTAATCCCAGGGGAGGGCTATGGCTACACCTTC. Its protein product is CASSLIPGEGYGYTF.